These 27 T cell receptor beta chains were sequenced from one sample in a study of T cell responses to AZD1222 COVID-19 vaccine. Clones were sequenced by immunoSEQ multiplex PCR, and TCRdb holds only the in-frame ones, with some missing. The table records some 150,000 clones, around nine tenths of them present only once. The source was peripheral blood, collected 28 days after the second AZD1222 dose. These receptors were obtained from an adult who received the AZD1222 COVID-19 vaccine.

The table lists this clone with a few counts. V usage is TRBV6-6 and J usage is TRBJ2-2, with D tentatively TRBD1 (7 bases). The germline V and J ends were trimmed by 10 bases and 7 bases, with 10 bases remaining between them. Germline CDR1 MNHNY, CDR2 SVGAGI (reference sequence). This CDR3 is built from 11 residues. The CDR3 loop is CATQGGGELFF. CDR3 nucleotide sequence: TGTGCCACCCAGGGGGGCGGGGAGCTGTTTTTT.

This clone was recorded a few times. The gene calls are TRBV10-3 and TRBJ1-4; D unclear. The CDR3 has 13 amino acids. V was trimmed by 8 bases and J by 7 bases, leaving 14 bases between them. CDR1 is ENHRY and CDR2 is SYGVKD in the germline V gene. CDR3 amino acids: CAISTELGEKLFF. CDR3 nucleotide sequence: TGTGCCATCTCGACGGAACTCGGTGAAAAACTGTTTTTT.

The chain's CDR3 is CASSRLAGYNEQFF. The CDR3 DNA sequence: TGTGCCAGCAGTAGACTAGCGGGGTACAATGAGCAGTTCTTC. J is TRBJ2-1 and V is TRBV2; TRBD2 matches 11 bases. The junction had 1 base not matched to a gene; V was cut back by 5 bases and J by 4 bases. The CDR3 spans 14 residues. Germline CDR1 is SNHLY and CDR2 is FYNNEI. Combining the CDR3 with reference TRBV2 and TRBJ2-1 gives the whole variable domain EPEVTQTPSHQVTQMGQEVILRCVPISNHLYFYWYRQILGQKVEFLVSFYNNEISEKSEIFDDQFSVERPDGSNFTLKIRSTKLEDSAMYFCASSRLAGYNEQFFGPGTRLTVL.

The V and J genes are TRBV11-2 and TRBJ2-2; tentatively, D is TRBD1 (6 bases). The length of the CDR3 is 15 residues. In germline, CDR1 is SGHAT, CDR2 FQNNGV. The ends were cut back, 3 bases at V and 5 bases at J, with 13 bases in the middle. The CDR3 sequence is CASSLNRVVTGELFF. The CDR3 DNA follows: TGTGCCAGCAGCTTGAACAGGGTTGTTACCGGGGAGCTGTTTTTT.

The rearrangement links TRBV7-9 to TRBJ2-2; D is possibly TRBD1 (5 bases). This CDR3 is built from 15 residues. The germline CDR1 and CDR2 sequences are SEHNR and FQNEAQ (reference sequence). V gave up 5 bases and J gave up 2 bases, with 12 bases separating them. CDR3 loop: CASSGRAQNTGELFF. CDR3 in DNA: TGTGCCAGCAGCGGCAGGGCCCAAAACACCGGGGAGCTGTTTTTT.

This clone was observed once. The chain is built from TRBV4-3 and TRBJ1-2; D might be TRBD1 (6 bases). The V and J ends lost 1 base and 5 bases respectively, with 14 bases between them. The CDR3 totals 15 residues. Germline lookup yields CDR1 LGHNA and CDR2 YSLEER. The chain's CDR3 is CASSQGPRGRYGYTF. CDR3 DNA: TGCGCCAGCAGCCAAGGGCCGAGGGGGAGATATGGCTACACCTTC.

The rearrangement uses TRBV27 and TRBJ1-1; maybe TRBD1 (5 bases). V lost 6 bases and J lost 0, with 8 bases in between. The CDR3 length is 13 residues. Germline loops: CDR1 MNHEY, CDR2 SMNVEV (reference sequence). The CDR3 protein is CASRGGMNTEAFF. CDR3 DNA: TGTGCCAGCAGGGGGGGAATGAACACTGAAGCTTTCTTT.

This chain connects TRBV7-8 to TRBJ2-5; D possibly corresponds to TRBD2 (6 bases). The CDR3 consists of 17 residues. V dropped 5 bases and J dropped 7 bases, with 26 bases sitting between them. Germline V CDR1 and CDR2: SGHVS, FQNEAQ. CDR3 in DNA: TGTGCCAGCAGCCCATATATCGGCGGGGTAAAGGGCGGGACCCAGTACTTC. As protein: CASSPYIGGVKGGTQYF.

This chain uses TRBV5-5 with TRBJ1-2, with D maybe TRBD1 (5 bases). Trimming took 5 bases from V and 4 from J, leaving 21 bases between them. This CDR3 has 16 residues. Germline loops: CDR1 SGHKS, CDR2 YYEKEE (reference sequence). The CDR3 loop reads CASRSSTMGTAYGYTF. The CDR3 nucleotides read TGTGCCAGCAGATCTTCAACAATGGGGACGGCCTATGGCTACACCTTC.

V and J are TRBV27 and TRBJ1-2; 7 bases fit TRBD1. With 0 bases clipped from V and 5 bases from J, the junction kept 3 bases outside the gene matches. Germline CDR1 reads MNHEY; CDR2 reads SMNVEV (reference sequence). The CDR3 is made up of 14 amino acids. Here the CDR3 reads CASSLSRGLYGYTF. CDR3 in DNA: TGTGCCAGCAGTTTATCAAGGGGGCTGTATGGCTACACCTTC.

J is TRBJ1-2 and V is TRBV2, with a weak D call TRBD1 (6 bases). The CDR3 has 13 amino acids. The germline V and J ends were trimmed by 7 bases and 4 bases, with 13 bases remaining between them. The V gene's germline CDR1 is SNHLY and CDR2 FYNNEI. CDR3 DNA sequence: TGTGCCAGCAATGGACAGACGGGCTATGGCTACACCTTC. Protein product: CASNGQTGYGYTF.

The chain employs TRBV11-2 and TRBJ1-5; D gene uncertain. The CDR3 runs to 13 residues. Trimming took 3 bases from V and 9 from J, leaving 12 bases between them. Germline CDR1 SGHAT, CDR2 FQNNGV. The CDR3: CASSLFTDGPQHF. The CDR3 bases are TGTGCCAGCAGCTTGTTCACGGACGGGCCCCAGCATTTT.

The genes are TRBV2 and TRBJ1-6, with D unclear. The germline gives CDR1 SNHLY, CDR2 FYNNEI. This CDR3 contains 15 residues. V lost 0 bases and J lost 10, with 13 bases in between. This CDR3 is CASSEALLSSSPLHF. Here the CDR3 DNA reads TGTGCCAGCAGTGAAGCGCTTCTTAGTAGCTCACCCCTCCACTTT.

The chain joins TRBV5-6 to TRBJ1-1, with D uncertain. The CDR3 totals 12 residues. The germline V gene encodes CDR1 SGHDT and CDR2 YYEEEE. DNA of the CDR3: TGTGCAGTCTCTAAGATAAACACTGAAGCTTTCTTT. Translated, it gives CAVSKINTEAFF.

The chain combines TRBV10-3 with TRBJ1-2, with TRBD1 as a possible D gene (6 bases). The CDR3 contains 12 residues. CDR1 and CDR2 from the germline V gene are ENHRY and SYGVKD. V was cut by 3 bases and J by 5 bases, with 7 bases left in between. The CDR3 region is CAISDQGYGYTF. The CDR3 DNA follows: TGTGCCATCAGTGACCAGGGGTATGGCTACACCTTC.

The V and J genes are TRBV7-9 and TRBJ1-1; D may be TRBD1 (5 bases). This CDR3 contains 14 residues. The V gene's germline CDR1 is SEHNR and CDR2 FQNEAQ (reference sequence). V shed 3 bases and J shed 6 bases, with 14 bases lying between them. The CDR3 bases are TGTGCCAGCAGCTTCTTCGGGGGAGACGCTGAAGCTTTCTTT. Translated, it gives CASSFFGGDAEAFF.

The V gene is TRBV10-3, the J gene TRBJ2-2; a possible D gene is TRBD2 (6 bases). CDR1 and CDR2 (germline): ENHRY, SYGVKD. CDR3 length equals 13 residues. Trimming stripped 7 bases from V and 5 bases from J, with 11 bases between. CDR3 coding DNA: TGTGCCATCATTGATGGGGGGACCGGGGAGCTGTTTTTT. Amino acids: CAIIDGGTGELFF.

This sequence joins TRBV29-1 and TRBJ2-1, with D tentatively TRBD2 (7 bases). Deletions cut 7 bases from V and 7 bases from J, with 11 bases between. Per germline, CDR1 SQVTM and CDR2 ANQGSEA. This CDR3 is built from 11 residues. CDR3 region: CSGGGGNEQFF. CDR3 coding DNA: TGCAGCGGGGGAGGGGGAAATGAGCAGTTCTTC.

The CDR3 here is CASNTGGIGFWGYTF. As DNA, the CDR3 is TGTGCCAGCAACACGGGAGGGATTGGGTTCTGGGGCTACACCTTC. The gene calls are TRBV6-5 and TRBJ1-2; D not resolved. CDR3 length: 15 amino acids. Trimming left V 7 bases short and J 8 bases short, with 23 bases between. The V gene's germline CDR1 is MNHEY and CDR2 SVGAGI.

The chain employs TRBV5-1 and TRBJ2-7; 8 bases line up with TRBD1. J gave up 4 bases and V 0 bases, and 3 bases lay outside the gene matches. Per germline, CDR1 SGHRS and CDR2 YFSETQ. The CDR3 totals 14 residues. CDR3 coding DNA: TGCGCCAGCAGCTTGGCGGACAGGGAGTACGAGCAGTACTTC. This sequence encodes CASSLADREYEQYF.

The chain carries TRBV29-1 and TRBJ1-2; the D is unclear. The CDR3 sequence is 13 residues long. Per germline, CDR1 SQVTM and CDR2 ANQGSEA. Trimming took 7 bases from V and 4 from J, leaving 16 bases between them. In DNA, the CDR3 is TGCAGCGCCCCGACCAAAAGACCCTATGGCTACACCTTC. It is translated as CSAPTKRPYGYTF.

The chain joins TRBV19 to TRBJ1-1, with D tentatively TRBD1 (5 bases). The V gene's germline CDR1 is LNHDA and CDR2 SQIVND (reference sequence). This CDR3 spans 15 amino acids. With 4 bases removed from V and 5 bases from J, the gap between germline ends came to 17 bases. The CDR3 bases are TGTGCCAGTAGTACTTGGGCGGGACCGGGGACTGAAGCTTTCTTT. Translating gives CASSTWAGPGTEAFF.

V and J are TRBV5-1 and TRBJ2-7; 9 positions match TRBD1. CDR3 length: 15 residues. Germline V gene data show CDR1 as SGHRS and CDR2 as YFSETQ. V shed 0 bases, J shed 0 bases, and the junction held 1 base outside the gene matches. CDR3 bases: TGCGCCAGCAGCTTGGGGACAGGGGTCTCCTACGAGCAGTACTTC. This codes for CASSLGTGVSYEQYF.

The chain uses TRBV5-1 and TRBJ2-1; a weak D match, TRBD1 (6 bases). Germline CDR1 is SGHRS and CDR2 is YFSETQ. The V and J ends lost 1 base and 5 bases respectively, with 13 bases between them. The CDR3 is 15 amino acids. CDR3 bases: TGCGCCAGCAGCTTGTTTACAGCAGGGGACAATGAGCAGTTCTTC. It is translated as CASSLFTAGDNEQFF. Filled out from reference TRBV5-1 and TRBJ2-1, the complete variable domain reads KAGVTQTPRYLIKTRGQQVTLSCSPISGHRSVSWYQQTPGQGLQFLFEYFSETQRNKGNFPGRFSGRQFSNSRSEMNVSTLELGDSALYLCASSLFTAGDNEQFFGPGTRLTVL.

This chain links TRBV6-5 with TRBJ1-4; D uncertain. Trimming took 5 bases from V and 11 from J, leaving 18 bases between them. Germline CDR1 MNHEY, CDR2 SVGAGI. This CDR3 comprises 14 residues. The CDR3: CASSRQMENLKLFF. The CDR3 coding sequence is TGTGCCAGCAGTCGCCAGATGGAAAATCTCAAACTGTTTTTT.

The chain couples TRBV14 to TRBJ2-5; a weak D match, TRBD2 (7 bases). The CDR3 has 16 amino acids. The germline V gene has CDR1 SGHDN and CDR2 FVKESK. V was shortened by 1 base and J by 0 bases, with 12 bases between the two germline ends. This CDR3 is CASSQGPGGYQETQYF. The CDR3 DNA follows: TGTGCCAGCAGCCAAGGACCGGGGGGCTACCAAGAGACCCAGTACTTC.

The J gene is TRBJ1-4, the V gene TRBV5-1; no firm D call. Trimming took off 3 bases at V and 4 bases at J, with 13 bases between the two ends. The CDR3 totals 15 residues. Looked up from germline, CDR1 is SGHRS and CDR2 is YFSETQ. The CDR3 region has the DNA TGCGCCAGCAGCTCTACCGGGAGTGTTAATGAAAAACTGTTTTTT. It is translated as CASSSTGSVNEKLFF. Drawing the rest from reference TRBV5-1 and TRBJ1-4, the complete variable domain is KAGVTQTPRYLIKTRGQQVTLSCSPISGHRSVSWYQQTPGQGLQFLFEYFSETQRNKGNFPGRFSGRQFSNSRSEMNVSTLELGDSALYLCASSSTGSVNEKLFFGSGTQLSVL.